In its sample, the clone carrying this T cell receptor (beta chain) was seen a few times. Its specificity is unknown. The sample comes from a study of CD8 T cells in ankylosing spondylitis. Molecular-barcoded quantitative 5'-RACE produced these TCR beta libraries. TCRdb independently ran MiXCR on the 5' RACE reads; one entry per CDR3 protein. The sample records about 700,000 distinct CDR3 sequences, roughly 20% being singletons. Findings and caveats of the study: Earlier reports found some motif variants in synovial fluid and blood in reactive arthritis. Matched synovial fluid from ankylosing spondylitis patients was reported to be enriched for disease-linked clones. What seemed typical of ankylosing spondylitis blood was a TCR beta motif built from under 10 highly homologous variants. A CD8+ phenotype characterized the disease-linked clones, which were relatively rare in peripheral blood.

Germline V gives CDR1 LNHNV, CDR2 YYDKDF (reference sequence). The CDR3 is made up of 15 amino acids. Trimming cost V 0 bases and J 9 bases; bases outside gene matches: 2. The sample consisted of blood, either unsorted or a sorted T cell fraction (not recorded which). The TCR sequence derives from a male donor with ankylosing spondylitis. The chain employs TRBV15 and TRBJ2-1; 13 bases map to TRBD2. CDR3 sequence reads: CATSRETSGGAEQFF. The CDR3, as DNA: TGTGCCACCAGCAGAGAAACTAGCGGGGGGGCTGAGCAGTTCTTC.